This passage covers 19 T cell receptor beta chains from one sample sequenced in a study of cytomegalovirus exposure and HLA in healthy donors. The study ran its PCR with 60 Vbeta and 13 Jbeta primers. Here immunoSEQ multiplex PCR was the method, and the copy in TCRdb shows in-frame clones only, minus some. The sample contains tens of thousands of clones, roughly four fifths of which appear only once. The specimen was PBMCs. Receptors were obtained from a woman in her thirties or forties in good health and CMV-seropositive.

This chain joins TRBV7-2 and TRBJ2-1; 8 nucleotides line up with TRBD2. V was clipped by 1 base and J by 15 bases; unmatched bases: 8. This CDR3 has 13 residues. Germline CDR1 and CDR2: SGHTA and FQGNSA. The CDR3 spells CASSLGFREGVFF. CDR3 DNA: TGTGCCAGCAGCTTAGGGTTCCGGGAGGGGGTGTTCTTC.

The CDR3 loop reads CASSPGSGSGQETQYF. The CDR3 region has the DNA TGTGCCAGCTCACCTGGATCGGGATCCGGTCAAGAGACCCAGTACTTC. V and J are TRBV18 and TRBJ2-5; D might be TRBD2 (5 bases). Germline V gene lookup returns CDR1 KGHSH and CDR2 LQKENI. Between the trimmed V and J ends, which lost 3 bases and 2 bases, there was a span of 16 bases. CDR3 length equals 16 residues.

In its sample, this clone was seen a few times. Germline is not matched at one junction end, which may reflect a read error. This chain joins TRBV7-7 and TRBJ1-5; no definite D call. Germline V gene lookup returns CDR1 SSHAT and CDR2 FNYEAQ (reference sequence). This CDR3 spans 17 amino acids. The CDR3 spells CASSPTTIKNGNQPQHF. CDR3 nucleotide sequence: TGTGCTAGCAGCCCGACAACGATAAAGAATGGCAATCAGCCCCAGCATTTT. The whole variable domain, filled in from reference TRBV7-7 and TRBJ1-5, reads GAGVSQSPRYKVTKRGQDVTLRCDPISSHATLYWYQQALGQGPEFLTYFNYEAQPDKSGLPSDRFSAERPEGSISTLTIQRTEQRDSAMYRCASSPTTIKNGNQPQHFGDGTRLSIL.

The CDR3 DNA sequence: TGTGCCACCTCCCTAGTAGATACGCAGTATTTT. It specifies CATSLVDTQYF. The rearrangement links TRBV10-3 to TRBJ2-3; D is unclear. This CDR3 is 11 amino acids long. V lost 10 bases and J lost 5, with 10 bases in between. The germline CDR1 and CDR2 sequences are ENHRY and SYGVKD.

This chain connects TRBV28 to TRBJ2-3; TRBD2 is a possible D gene (6 bases). V lost 10 bases and J 1 base, leaving 18 bases between the germline ends. The germline V gene has CDR1 MDHEN and CDR2 SYDVKM. The CDR3 covers 15 residues. CDR3 residues: CATDTVGEGTDTQYF. The DNA for the CDR3 is TGTGCCACTGATACAGTGGGGGAGGGCACAGATACGCAGTATTTT.

The V and J genes are TRBV6-5 and TRBJ1-2, with 7 bases fitting TRBD1. Unmatched junction bases numbered 5, after V lost 5 bases and J lost 2 bases. CDR3 length: 14 amino acids. Germline-derived CDR1 and CDR2 are MNHEY and SVGAGI. This CDR3 is CASSPLTGNYGYTF. The CDR3 nucleotides read TGTGCCAGCAGTCCCTTGACAGGGAACTATGGCTACACCTTC.

CDR3: CASSLGALDNNEQFF. The CDR3 DNA follows: TGTGCCAGCAGCTTGGGGGCCCTCGATAACAATGAGCAGTTCTTC. The chain uses TRBV5-4 and TRBJ2-1, with D uncertain. Germline V gene data show CDR1 as SGHNT and CDR2 as YYREEE (reference sequence). The CDR3 runs to 15 residues. Trimming removed 0 bases at V and 5 bases at J, with 12 bases between.

V and J are TRBV29-1 and TRBJ2-2, with unresolved D. V lost 4 bases, J lost 4 bases, and 19 bases lay in between. Germline CDR1 and CDR2: SQVTM and ANQGSEA. The CDR3 runs 16 residues. The CDR3 protein is CSVGATAHLTTGELFF. CDR3 coding DNA: TGCAGCGTTGGGGCCACGGCTCACTTGACCACCGGGGAGCTGTTTTTT.

This clone was seen just once. The J gene is TRBJ2-2, the V gene TRBV18; D remains ambiguous. From germline, CDR1 is KGHSH and CDR2 LQKENI. The ends were cut back, 3 bases at V and 5 bases at J, with 10 bases in the middle. This CDR3 is built from 14 residues. The CDR3 protein is CASSPITGTGELFF. The DNA for the CDR3 is TGTGCCAGCTCACCGATAACCGGTACCGGGGAGCTGTTTTTT.

The rearrangement joins TRBV27 to TRBJ1-2; 7 positions agree with TRBD1. Unmatched junction bases numbered 11, after V lost 0 bases and J lost 7 bases. The CDR3 totals 16 residues. Looked up from germline, CDR1 is MNHEY and CDR2 is SMNVEV (reference sequence). Written as DNA, the CDR3 is TGTGCCAGCAGTTTATCCCAGGGGGTATTATCGGGTGGCTACACCTTC. Its translation is CASSLSQGVLSGGYTF.

This rearrangement joins TRBV19 to TRBJ1-5, with D perhaps matching TRBD1 (6 bases). The CDR3 consists of 14 residues. V lost 0 bases and J 11 bases, leaving 14 bases between the germline ends. Germline V gene data show CDR1 as LNHDA and CDR2 as SQIVND (reference sequence). CDR3 coding DNA: TGTGCCAGTAGTATAGAGGACAGTAGCTTGGCCCAGCATTTT. Residues: CASSIEDSSLAQHF.

J is TRBJ1-4 and V is TRBV6-6; no clear D gene. The germline V and J ends were trimmed by 8 bases and 7 bases, with 8 bases remaining between them. This CDR3 contains 11 residues. Germline V gene sequence: CDR1 MNHNY, CDR2 SVGAGI (reference sequence). The CDR3 protein is CASALGEKLFF. CDR3 DNA sequence: TGTGCCAGCGCCCTCGGTGAAAAACTGTTTTTT.

This chain connects TRBV27 to TRBJ2-7; possible D gene TRBD2, 6 bases. The CDR3 contains 14 residues. Trimming cost V 2 bases and J 6 bases, with 14 bases left between them. The germline CDR1 and CDR2 sequences are MNHEY and SMNVEV (reference sequence). The CDR3 spells CASSLPGVGSEQYF. The CDR3 coding sequence is TGTGCCAGCAGTTTACCCGGAGTCGGGAGCGAGCAGTACTTC.

The count of this clone is one. This rearrangement joins TRBV28 to TRBJ2-3; D is undetermined. V shed 10 bases and J shed 0 bases, with 14 bases lying between them. The CDR3 consists of 14 residues. From germline, CDR1 is MDHEN and CDR2 SYDVKM. CDR3 residues: CAITKTLSTDTQYF. For the CDR3, the DNA is TGTGCCATCACCAAAACTCTAAGCACAGATACGCAGTATTTT.

The chain carries TRBV7-2 and TRBJ2-2; weak D call: TRBD1 (7 bases). Trimming removed 7 bases at V and 3 bases at J, with 15 bases between. The CDR3 loop spans 15 amino acids. Looked up from germline, CDR1 is SGHTA and CDR2 is FQGNSA. CDR3 sequence reads: CASTPGGTHTGELFF. The CDR3 nucleotides are TGTGCCAGCACCCCAGGGGGGACACACACCGGGGAGCTGTTTTTT.

The gene calls are TRBV7-2 and TRBJ1-1; D is possibly TRBD1 (5 bases). V lost 3 bases to trimming and J lost 0 bases, with 14 bases between them. The CDR3 sequence is 16 residues long. Per germline, CDR1 SGHTA and CDR2 FQGNSA. The CDR3 protein is CASSFSASTVNTEAFF. The CDR3 DNA is TGTGCCAGCAGCTTTTCTGCCTCGACAGTGAACACTGAAGCTTTCTTT. Full variable domain (missing parts from reference TRBV7-2 and TRBJ1-1): GAGVSQSPSNKVTEKGKDVELRCDPISGHTALYWYRQSLGQGLEFLIYFQGNSAPDKSGLPSDRFSAERTGGSVSTLTIQRTQQEDSAVYLCASSFSASTVNTEAFFGQGTRLTVV.

V and J are TRBV18 and TRBJ2-1, with 8 bases aligning to TRBD1. Germline lookup yields CDR1 KGHSH and CDR2 LQKENI. V was clipped by 2 bases and J by 0 bases; unmatched bases: 0. CDR3 length: 15 amino acids. Here the CDR3 reads CASSPGQGSYNEQFF. The CDR3 region has the DNA TGTGCCAGCTCACCAGGACAGGGCTCCTACAATGAGCAGTTCTTC.

In regard to this clone: At one boundary the junction diverges from the germline segment, which might be a read error. The same CDR3 is also encoded by other DNA sequences in this sample. V and J are TRBV29-1 and TRBJ2-7; TRBD2 matches at 14 bases. Germline V gives CDR1 SQVTM, CDR2 ANQGSEA. This CDR3 is 15 amino acids long. CDR3 sequence (DNA): TGCAGCGCAAAGGGGACTAGCGGGAGCAACAACGAGCAGTACTTT. The encoded protein is CSAKGTSGSNNEQYF.

The chain is built from TRBV9 and TRBJ2-3, with 7 bases matching TRBD2. Per the germline V gene, CDR1 is SGDLS and CDR2 is YYNGEE. V was clipped by 0 bases and J by 4 bases; unmatched bases: 11. The CDR3 contains 17 residues. CDR3: CASSVGFGGRGADTQYF. DNA for the CDR3: TGTGCCAGCAGCGTAGGATTTGGCGGGAGAGGAGCAGATACGCAGTATTTT.